This is a list of T cell receptor beta chains from one sample in a study of blood T cell repertoires in COVID-19. Profiled with immunoSEQ multiplex PCR; TCRdb holds only in-frame clones, not every one. The sample includes around 250,000 clones, around four fifths seen only once; the top ten take approximately 5.4%. The source material was peripheral blood. These receptors were taken from a man older than 75 with acute or convalescent COVID-19. CDR3s include the opening cysteine and the closing phenylalanine or tryptophan. Each record gives: J gene, V gene, clone size, D gene, CDR3 DNA, CDR3 protein. D genes are given only for firm matches. Clone size is stated in some rows and not others, as once, few, many or a class when expanded.

TRBJ2-3 TRBV7-9 . . TGTGCCAGCAGCCCCCGACTCACAAACACAGATACGCAGTATTTT CASSPRLTNTDTQYF
TRBJ1-1 TRBV4-1 . . TGCGCCAGCAGCCAAGATTTAGTCGGGACAACCCAAATGAACACTGAAGCTTTCTTT CASSQDLVGTTQMNTEAFF
TRBJ2-2 TRBV6-2/TRBV6-3 . . TGTGCCAGCAGTTACTCGTGGAGCACCGGGGAGCTGTTTTTT CASSYSWSTGELFF
TRBJ2-5 TRBV7-8 . TRBD1 TGTGCCAGCAGCCCGTGGACAGGGGAAGAGACCCAGTACTTC CASSPWTGEETQYF
TRBJ2-1 TRBV2 . . TGTGCCAGCAGTGCCAGGAGGCAGGCGAATGAGCAGTTCTTC CASSARRQANEQFF
TRBJ2-1 TRBV19 . . TGTGCCAGTAGTGGTGACTGGGGGCCTCGGAATGAGCAGTTCTTC CASSGDWGPRNEQFF
TRBJ1-5 TRBV19 . . TGTGCCAGTACCCGCTACCCTTTGACAAGGGACAAGGATCAGCCCCAGCATTTT CASTRYPLTRDKDQPQHF
TRBJ1-2 TRBV6-5 . . TGTGCCAGCAGTACCGGAGGCGGTGGCTACACCTTC CASSTGGGGYTF
TRBJ2-1 TRBV7-3 . TRBD1 TGTGCCAGCAGCGCCAAACAGGGGGTCCCCTACAATGAGCAGTTCTTC CASSAKQGVPYNEQFF
TRBJ1-2 TRBV16 . TRBD1 TGTGCCAGCAGCCCCTCGGGAGGGGGCGCGTATTATAACTATGGCTACACCTTC CASSPSGGGAYYNYGYTF
TRBJ2-1 TRBV5-8 . TRBD1 TGTGCCAGCAACTATTATGGGGGACAGGGGGACAATGAGCAGTTCTTC CASNYYGGQGDNEQFF
TRBJ1-1 TRBV5-1 . . TGCGCCAGCAGCTTGGGACAGAGGAACACTGAAGCTTTCTTT CASSLGQRNTEAFF
TRBJ2-5 TRBV10-2 once TRBD2 TGCGCCAGCAGTGGGGGTAGCGGGGTCCTGGAGACCCAGTACTTC CASSGGSGVLETQYF
TRBJ2-3 TRBV27 few . TGTGCCAGCAGTTTATTCGGCACAGATACGCAGTATTTT CASSLFGTDTQYF
TRBJ2-3 TRBV27 . . TGTGCCAGCAGTTTGCGAGGAGGTAGCACAGATACGCAGTATTTT CASSLRGGSTDTQYF
TRBJ2-7 TRBV7-3 . TRBD2 TGTGCCAGCAGCCAAATAGCGGGACCTAAATACGAGCAGTACTTC CASSQIAGPKYEQYF
TRBJ2-2 TRBV5-4 few TRBD1 TGTGCCAGCAGCTTCCCCACCGGGACAGCCCACACCGGGGAGCTGTTTTTT CASSFPTGTAHTGELFF
TRBJ1-2 TRBV4-1 few . TGCGCCAGCAGCCAAGCCCAGACAAGCCCCTATGGCTACACCTTC CASSQAQTSPYGYTF
TRBJ1-6 TRBV5-1 few TRBD1 TGCGCCAGCAGCTTGGTCGCCGGGACAGGAAGTCTCGGGAGTTCACCCCTCCACTTT CASSLVAGTGSLGSSPLHF
TRBJ2-7 TRBV7-9 . TRBD1 TGTGCCAGCAGCCCCGGCACAGGGGGCGTCACCTACGAGCAGTACTTC CASSPGTGGVTYEQYF
TRBJ1-5 TRBV4-1 . TRBD1 TGCGCCAGCAGCCTCGGACAGGGTCTTTTTCAGCCCCAGCATTTT CASSLGQGLFQPQHF
TRBJ2-7 TRBV7-8 . TRBD1 TGTGCCAGCAGCTTAGGACAGGGTGGCGAGCAGTACTTC CASSLGQGGEQYF
TRBJ2-5 TRBV6-5 . TRBD1 TGTGCCAGCAATATTAACAGGGGGCGGGAGACCCAGTACTTC CASNINRGRETQYF
TRBJ1-1 TRBV19 . TRBD1 TGTGCCAGTAATCCGACAGGGGGAACTGAAGCTTTCTTT CASNPTGGTEAFF
TRBJ2-1 TRBV5-6 once . TGTGCCAGCAGCTCGGGGGGCCATGAGCAGTTCTTC CASSSGGHEQFF
TRBJ1-5 TRBV7-6 . . TGTGCCAGCAGCTTAGACAGGGCTGGGAGCAATCAGCCCCAGCATTTT CASSLDRAGSNQPQHF
TRBJ2-2 TRBV30 . . TGTGCCTGGAGAGCACGCGGGGTGAACACCGGGGAGCTGTTTTTT CAWRARGVNTGELFF
TRBJ2-7 TRBV7-3 . TRBD1 TGTGCCAGCAGATTAGGACAGGGGAATTCCTACGAGCAGTACTTC CASRLGQGNSYEQYF
TRBJ2-1 TRBV19 once TRBD2 TGTGCCAGTAGTTTGCGGGAGGCCTCCTACAATGAGCAGTTCTTC CASSLREASYNEQFF
TRBJ2-4 TRBV14 . . TGTGCCAGCAGCCAAGATCGGGGTACTAAAGCCAAAAACATTCAGTACTTC CASSQDRGTKAKNIQYF